Shown below are 28 T cell receptor beta chains from a single sample sequenced in a study of OX40 agonist ivuxolimab in advanced cancers. The data were produced by immunoSEQ multiplex PCR, yet TCRdb's version contains in-frame clones alone and is incomplete. The sample shows some 67,000 clones, roughly 88% of them seen only once. The sequences come from CD4+ or CD8+ T cells sorted from blood, collected in a trial of the OX40 agonist ivuxolimab. The receptors stem from an adult with an advanced solid tumor such as melanoma, head and neck, liver or kidney cancer.

The J gene is TRBJ1-2, the V gene TRBV6-5, with 12 bases matching TRBD1. The germline gives CDR1 MNHEY, CDR2 SVGAGI. The CDR3 has 15 amino acids. V lost 5 bases and J lost 6; bases outside the gene matches: 7. As DNA, the CDR3 is TGTGCCAGCAGTAGAGGGACAGGGGGCGCGGATGGCTACACCTTC. Its translation: CASSRGTGGADGYTF.

V is TRBV4-1 and J is TRBJ2-5; TRBD2 aligns across 7 bases. CDR3 length equals 17 residues. Looked up from germline, CDR1 is MGHRA and CDR2 is YSYEKL. J was trimmed by 3 bases and V by 1 base; bases with no gene match: 11. As DNA, the CDR3 is TGCGCCAGCAGCCAAGTGGGTCTGGCTAGCGGAGAAGAGACCCAGTACTTC. Protein product: CASSQVGLASGEETQYF.

Note on this clone: One end of the junction fails to match germline, which may point to a read error. V usage is TRBV30 and J usage is TRBJ2-3; 7 bases line up with TRBD1. The germline gives CDR1 GTSNPN, CDR2 SVGIG (reference sequence). This CDR3 region has 16 residues. The CDR3 region has the DNA TGTGCCTGGATTAGAGACAGGGACATGTCGACAGGTACGCAGTATTTT. Translated, it gives CAWIRDRDMSTGTQYF.

The genes are TRBV15 and TRBJ1-2; 9 bases are shared with TRBD1. In germline, CDR1 is LNHNV, CDR2 YYDKDF (reference sequence). Trimming removed 0 bases from V and 8 bases from J; junction bases left unmatched: 10. The CDR3 is 16 amino acids. This chain's CDR3 is CATSREPGTGNIGYTF. The CDR3 DNA is TGTGCCACCAGCAGAGAGCCCGGGACAGGGAATATCGGCTACACCTTC.

The rearrangement links TRBV6-6 to TRBJ1-6; TRBD1 might be the D (6 bases). The CDR3 spans 14 residues. Between the trimmed V and J ends, which lost 2 bases and 8 bases, there was a span of 10 bases. CDR1 and CDR2 from the germline V gene are MNHNY and SVGAGI (reference sequence). CDR3 amino acids: CASSYRGGDSPLHF. CDR3 DNA: TGTGCCAGCAGTTACCGAGGGGGTGATTCACCCCTCCACTTT.

The chain has TRBV7-3 and TRBJ2-2, with D maybe TRBD1 (6 bases). Germline V gene data show CDR1 as SGHTA and CDR2 as FQGTGA. The V and J ends lost 5 bases and 6 bases respectively, with 16 bases between them. The CDR3 is 15 residues long. The CDR3 DNA reads TGTGCCAGCAGCCACGGGACACCCGGGGCCGGGGAGCTGTTTTTT. Translation: CASSHGTPGAGELFF.

This chain connects TRBV5-6 to TRBJ2-6; D might be TRBD1 (6 bases). The germline V and J ends were trimmed by 5 bases and 1 base, with 10 bases remaining between them. Germline CDR1 is SGHDT and CDR2 is YYEEEE. The CDR3 spans 15 residues. DNA for the CDR3: TGTGCCAGCAGGCCCGGGACATCTGGGGCCAACGTCCTGACTTTC. Amino acids: CASRPGTSGANVLTF.

The chain carries TRBV5-1 and TRBJ2-3; a possible D gene is TRBD1 (5 bases). This CDR3 region has 17 residues. Germline V gives CDR1 SGHRS, CDR2 YFSETQ. Between the trimmed V and J ends, which lost 2 bases and 0 bases, there was a span of 16 bases. DNA for the CDR3: TGCGCCAGCAGCTTTGGAAGGTCGGCAGGGAGCACAGATACGCAGTATTTT. It yields the protein CASSFGRSAGSTDTQYF.

The rearrangement links TRBV11-2 to TRBJ1-6, with a weak D call TRBD1 (6 bases). Germline V gene sequence: CDR1 SGHAT, CDR2 FQNNGV. The CDR3 length is 15 residues. Trimming stripped 5 bases from V and 10 bases from J, with 18 bases between. CDR3 in DNA: TGTGCCAGCAGCCCTCGACAGGAGGGGTGGTCACCCCTCCACTTT. Protein: CASSPRQEGWSPLHF.

The chain is built from TRBV6-1 and TRBJ2-6; the D is unclear. This CDR3 is built from 13 residues. The V gene's germline CDR1 is MNHNS and CDR2 SASEGT. Trimming left V 7 bases short and J 0 bases short, with 4 bases between. The CDR3 region has the DNA TGTGCCAGCATACGCTCTGGGGCCAACGTCCTGACTTTC. Its translation: CASIRSGANVLTF.

This chain links TRBV19 with TRBJ1-5; no clear D. The ends were cut back, 5 bases at V and 8 bases at J, with 34 bases in the middle. Germline CDR1 and CDR2: LNHDA and SQIVND (reference sequence). The CDR3 has 20 residues. CDR3 sequence reads: CASSYSTFDPRKGYFEPQHF. The CDR3 DNA reads TGTGCCAGTAGTTATTCGACGTTCGACCCCCGTAAGGGTTATTTCGAGCCCCAGCATTTT.

This clone was detected once. The J gene is TRBJ1-2, the V gene TRBV19; D gene ambiguous. Germline CDR1 LNHDA, CDR2 SQIVND (reference sequence). The CDR3 sequence is 11 residues long. V was trimmed by 8 bases and J by 8 bases, leaving 12 bases between them. CDR3 region: CASSRETGYTF. CDR3 DNA: TGTGCCAGTTCTCGGGAGACCGGCTACACCTTC.

The gene calls are TRBV6-5 and TRBJ1-2; maybe TRBD1 (5 bases). Trimming took 4 bases from V and 6 from J, leaving 9 bases between them. CDR1 and CDR2 from the germline V gene are MNHEY and SVGAGI. The CDR3 runs 12 residues. The CDR3 DNA is TGTGCCAGCAGTTGGCAGGGTAATGGCTACACCTTC. Translated, it gives CASSWQGNGYTF.

The gene calls are TRBV7-2 and TRBJ1-5; D is ambiguous. Trimming pared 4 bases from V and 4 bases from J, leaving 20 bases between. Germline CDR1 is SGHTA and CDR2 is FQGNSA. CDR3 length: 17 residues. Here the CDR3 DNA reads TGTGCCAGCAGCTCGCAGGCCCTTTTCCCTCTGAATCAGCCCCAGCATTTT. This translates into CASSSQALFPLNQPQHF.

As DNA, the CDR3 is TGTGCCAGTAGTATCGAGGCAGGGTACGGCTACACCTTC. This translates into CASSIEAGYGYTF. The chain joins TRBV19 to TRBJ1-2; tentative D call: TRBD1 (5 bases). The CDR3 loop spans 13 amino acids. CDR1 and CDR2 from the germline V gene are LNHDA and SQIVND (reference sequence). V lost 3 bases, J lost 8 bases, and 13 bases lay in between.

This clone was counted only a few times. The chain uses TRBV5-6 and TRBJ1-6; the D is unclear. This CDR3 is built from 13 residues. V lost 7 bases and J lost 8, with 13 bases in between. Germline CDR1 reads SGHDT; CDR2 reads YYEEEE. The CDR3 spells CASGWQRDSPLHF. For the CDR3, the DNA is TGTGCCAGCGGTTGGCAGAGGGATTCACCCCTCCACTTT.

The chain carries TRBV7-2 and TRBJ2-3, with 7 bases matching TRBD1. The V gene's germline CDR1 is SGHTA and CDR2 FQGNSA. V lost 4 bases, J lost 0 bases, and 4 bases stayed unmatched. This CDR3 has 15 residues. For the CDR3, the DNA is TGTGCCAGCAGCTCCCGCAGGGGGAGCACAGATACGCAGTATTTT. Translated: CASSSRRGSTDTQYF.

V and J are TRBV6-4 and TRBJ2-2; tentative D call: TRBD1 (5 bases). V lost 6 bases, J lost 5 bases, and 10 bases lay in between. Germline values: CDR1 MRHNA, CDR2 SNTAGT. This CDR3 contains 13 residues. As DNA, the CDR3 is TGTGCCAGCAGGCCCCAGGGAACCGGGGAGCTGTTTTTT. Its protein is CASRPQGTGELFF.

CDR3 in amino acids: CASSPDRAREQYF. CDR3 in DNA: TGTGCCAGCAGCCCCGACAGGGCACGGGAGCAGTACTTC. The rearrangement uses TRBV7-2 and TRBJ2-7, with TRBD1 matching 7 bases. This CDR3 contains 13 residues. The germline V gene encodes CDR1 SGHTA and CDR2 FQGNSA. The V gene end was trimmed by 5 bases and the J gene end by 7 bases; junction bases not matched to a gene: 8.

V usage is TRBV2 and J usage is TRBJ1-2; no definite D call. Trimming shortened V by 7 bases and J by 7 bases, and 13 bases separated the two germline ends. CDR3 length: 12 residues. Germline lookup yields CDR1 SNHLY and CDR2 FYNNEI. This chain's CDR3 is CASKRVVGGYTF. The CDR3 DNA sequence: TGTGCCAGCAAAAGGGTTGTAGGTGGCTACACCTTC.

The chain employs TRBV19 and TRBJ1-2; 7 bases agree with TRBD1. V lost 5 bases and J lost 4; bases outside the gene matches: 10. The CDR3 runs to 15 residues. Germline V gene lookup returns CDR1 LNHDA and CDR2 SQIVND (reference sequence). This CDR3 is CASSRDRDPSYGYTF. In DNA, the CDR3 is TGTGCCAGTAGTCGCGACAGGGACCCTTCCTATGGCTACACCTTC.

The V call is TRBV6-1, the J call TRBJ1-4; no clear D gene. The CDR3 extends over 15 amino acids. Germline-derived CDR1 and CDR2 are MNHNS and SASEGT. Trimming removed 1 base at V and 4 bases at J, with 10 bases between. The CDR3 protein is CASSEGAGINEKLFF. As DNA, the CDR3 is TGTGCCAGCAGTGAAGGGGCAGGAATTAATGAAAAACTGTTTTTT.

The genes are TRBV9 and TRBJ2-3; no reliable D call. CDR1 and CDR2 (germline): SGDLS, YYNGEE. Trimming removed 0 bases from V and 6 bases from J, with 8 bases in between. The CDR3 spans 13 residues. The CDR3: CASSVGGPDTQYF. CDR3 DNA: TGTGCCAGCAGCGTAGGAGGACCGGATACGCAGTATTTT.

The chain carries TRBV5-4 and TRBJ2-6, with D possibly matching TRBD1 (6 bases). V shed 3 bases and J shed 1 base, with 11 bases lying between them. The CDR3 length is 16 residues. Looked up from germline, CDR1 is SGHNT and CDR2 is YYREEE (reference sequence). The CDR3 loop is CASSSTGLSGANVLTF. DNA for the CDR3: TGTGCCAGCAGCTCCACAGGGTTATCTGGGGCCAACGTCCTGACTTTC.

The chain couples TRBV6-5 to TRBJ1-4; the D is unclear. The germline gives CDR1 MNHEY, CDR2 SVGAGI. The V and J ends lost 2 bases and 0 bases respectively, with 7 bases between them. The CDR3 is 15 residues long. The CDR3 sequence is CASSYMAATNEKLFF. The CDR3 DNA is TGTGCCAGCAGTTACATGGCGGCAACTAATGAAAAACTGTTTTTT.

The rearrangement links TRBV6-1 to TRBJ2-7, with 9 positions matching TRBD2. The V and J ends lost 1 base and 7 bases, in that order; junction bases with no gene match: 11. This CDR3 region has 16 residues. The V gene's germline CDR1 is MNHNS and CDR2 SASEGT. CDR3 amino acids: CASSEGFAGGPWEQYF. The CDR3 region has the DNA TGTGCCAGCAGTGAAGGGTTTGCGGGGGGGCCGTGGGAGCAGTACTTC.

The gene calls are TRBV5-1 and TRBJ1-1; no definite D call. CDR1 and CDR2 (germline): SGHRS, YFSETQ. CDR3 length: 16 amino acids. V lost 4 bases and J 0 bases, leaving 16 bases between the germline ends. The CDR3 region has the DNA TGCGCCAGCAGCGTGGGCCCCATCGGGGTGAACACTGAAGCTTTCTTT. Its translation: CASSVGPIGVNTEAFF.

The chain links TRBV25-1 to TRBJ1-3; unclear D gene. This CDR3 comprises 14 residues. Germline CDR1 is MGHDK and CDR2 is SYGVNS. Trimming left V 10 bases short and J 0 bases short, with 13 bases between. The CDR3 DNA sequence: TGTGCCAACTGGCAAGTACTCTCTGGAAACACCATATATTTT. The encoded protein is CANWQVLSGNTIYF.